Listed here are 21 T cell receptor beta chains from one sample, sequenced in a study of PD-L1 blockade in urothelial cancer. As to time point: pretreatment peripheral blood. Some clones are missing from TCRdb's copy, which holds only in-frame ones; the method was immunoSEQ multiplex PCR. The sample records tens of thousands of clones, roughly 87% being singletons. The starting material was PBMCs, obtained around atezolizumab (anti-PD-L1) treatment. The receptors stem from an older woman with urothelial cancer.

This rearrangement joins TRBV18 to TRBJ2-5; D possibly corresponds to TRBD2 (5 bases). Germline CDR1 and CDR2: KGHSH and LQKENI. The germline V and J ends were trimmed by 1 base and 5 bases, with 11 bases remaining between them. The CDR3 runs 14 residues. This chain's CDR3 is CASSPLAGRETQYF. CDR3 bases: TGTGCCAGCTCACCACTCGCGGGTCGCGAGACCCAGTACTTC.

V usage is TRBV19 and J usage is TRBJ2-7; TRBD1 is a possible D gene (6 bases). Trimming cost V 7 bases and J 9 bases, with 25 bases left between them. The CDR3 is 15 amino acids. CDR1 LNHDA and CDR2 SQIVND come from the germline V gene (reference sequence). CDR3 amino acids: CASTPSGATILGQYF. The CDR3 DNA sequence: TGTGCCAGTACCCCCTCAGGGGCGACTATTCTGGGGCAGTACTTC.

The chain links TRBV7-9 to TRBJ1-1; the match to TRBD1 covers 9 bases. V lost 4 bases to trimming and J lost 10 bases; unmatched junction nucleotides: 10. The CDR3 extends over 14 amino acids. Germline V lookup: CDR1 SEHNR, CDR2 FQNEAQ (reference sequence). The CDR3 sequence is CASSWGQGRARAFF. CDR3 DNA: TGTGCCAGCAGCTGGGGACAGGGAAGGGCCAGAGCTTTCTTT. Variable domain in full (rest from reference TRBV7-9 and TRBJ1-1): DTGVSQNPRHKITKRGQNVTFRCDPISEHNRLYWYRQTLGQGPEFLTYFQNEAQLEKSRLLSDRFSAERPKGSFSTLEIQRTEQGDSAMYLCASSWGQGRARAFFGQGTRLTVV.

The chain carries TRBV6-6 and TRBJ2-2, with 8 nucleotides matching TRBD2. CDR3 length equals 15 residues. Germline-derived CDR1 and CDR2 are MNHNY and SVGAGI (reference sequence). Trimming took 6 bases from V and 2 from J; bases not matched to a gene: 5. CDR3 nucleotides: TGTGCCAGCAGCCTAGCGGGTGCAAACACCGGGGAGCTGTTTTTT. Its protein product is CASSLAGANTGELFF.

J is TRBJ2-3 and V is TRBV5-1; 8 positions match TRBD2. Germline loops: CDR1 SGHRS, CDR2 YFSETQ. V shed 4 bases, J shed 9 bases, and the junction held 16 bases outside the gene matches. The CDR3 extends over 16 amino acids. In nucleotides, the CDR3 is TGCGCCAGCAGCACCCCGCTTCGGGGGGGCCCCCCGACGCAGTATTTT. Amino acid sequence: CASSTPLRGGPPTQYF. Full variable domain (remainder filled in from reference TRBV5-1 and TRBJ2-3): KAGVTQTPRYLIKTRGQQVTLSCSPISGHRSVSWYQQTPGQGLQFLFEYFSETQRNKGNFPGRFSGRQFSNSRSEMNVSTLELGDSALYLCASSTPLRGGPPTQYFGPGTRLTVL.

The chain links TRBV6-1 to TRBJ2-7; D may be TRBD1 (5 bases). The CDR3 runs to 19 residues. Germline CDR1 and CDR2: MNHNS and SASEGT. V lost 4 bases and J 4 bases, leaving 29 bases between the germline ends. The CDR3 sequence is CASSAYGDPGQGRIYEQYF. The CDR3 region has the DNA TGTGCCAGCAGTGCCTACGGCGATCCGGGTCAGGGTCGGATTTACGAGCAGTACTTC.

CDR3 sequence reads: CASSIYQGTSGQETQYF. In DNA, the CDR3 is TGTGCCAGCAGCATATATCAAGGGACTAGCGGCCAAGAGACCCAGTACTTC. The rearrangement joins TRBV9 to TRBJ2-5; TRBD2 aligns across 11 bases. The J segment lost 1 base and the V segment lost 4 bases, leaving 9 bases of the junction unmatched. The CDR3 sequence is 17 residues long. From germline, CDR1 is SGDLS and CDR2 YYNGEE.

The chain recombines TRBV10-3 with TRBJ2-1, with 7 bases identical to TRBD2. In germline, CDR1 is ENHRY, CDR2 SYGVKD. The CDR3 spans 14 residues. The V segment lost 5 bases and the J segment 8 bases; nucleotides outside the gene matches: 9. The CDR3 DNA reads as TGTGCCATCAGTCCCGAAGCGACTAGCCATGAGCAGTTCTTC. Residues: CAISPEATSHEQFF.

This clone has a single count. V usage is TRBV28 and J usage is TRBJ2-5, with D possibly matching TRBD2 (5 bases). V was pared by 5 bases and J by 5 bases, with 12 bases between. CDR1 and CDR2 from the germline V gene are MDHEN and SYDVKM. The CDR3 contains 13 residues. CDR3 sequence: CASSAGRIETQYF. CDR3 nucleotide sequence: TGTGCCAGCAGTGCGGGCCGGATCGAGACCCAGTACTTC.

The CDR3 reads CASSQGQGGINEKLFF. The CDR3, as DNA: TGTGCCAGCAGCCAAGGTCAAGGCGGAATAAATGAAAAACTGTTTTTT. The chain uses TRBV11-2 and TRBJ1-4; no firm D call. The germline CDR1 and CDR2 sequences are SGHAT and FQNNGV. This CDR3 region has 16 residues. Trimming took off 5 bases at V and 5 bases at J, with 18 bases between the two ends.

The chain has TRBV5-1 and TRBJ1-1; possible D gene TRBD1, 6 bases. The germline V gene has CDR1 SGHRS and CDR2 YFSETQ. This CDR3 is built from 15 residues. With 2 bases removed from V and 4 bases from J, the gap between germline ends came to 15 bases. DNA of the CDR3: TGCGCCAGCAGCTTCCAGGGGCGAGTCCCCACTGAAGCTTTCTTT. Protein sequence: CASSFQGRVPTEAFF.

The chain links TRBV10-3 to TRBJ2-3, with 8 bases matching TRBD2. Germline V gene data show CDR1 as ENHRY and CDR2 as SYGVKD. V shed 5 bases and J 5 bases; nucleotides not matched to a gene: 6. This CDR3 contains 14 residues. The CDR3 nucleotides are TGTGCCATCAGTCGGGGGGGCCCGGGAGATACGCAGTATTTT. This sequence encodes CAISRGGPGDTQYF.

CDR3 protein: CASSARGGNEQFF. The CDR3 region has the DNA TGTGCCAGCAGTGCCCGGGGGGGCAATGAGCAGTTCTTC. This chain connects TRBV6-1 to TRBJ2-1, with 8 bases lining up with TRBD2. CDR3 size: 13 residues. V was pared by 4 bases and J by 6 bases, with 2 bases of the junction left unmatched. Germline CDR1 MNHNS, CDR2 SASEGT.

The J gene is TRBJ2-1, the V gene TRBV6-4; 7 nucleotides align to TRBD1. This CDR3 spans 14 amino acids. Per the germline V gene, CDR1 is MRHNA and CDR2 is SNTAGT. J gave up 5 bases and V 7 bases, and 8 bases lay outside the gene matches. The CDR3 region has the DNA TGTGCCAGCAAAGAGGGGGCCTTGGACAATGAGCAGTTCTTC. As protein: CASKEGALDNEQFF.

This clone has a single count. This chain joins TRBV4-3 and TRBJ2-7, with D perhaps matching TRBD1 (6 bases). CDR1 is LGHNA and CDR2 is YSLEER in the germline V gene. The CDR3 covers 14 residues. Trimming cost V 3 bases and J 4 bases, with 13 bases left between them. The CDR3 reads CASSQGQGVYEQYF. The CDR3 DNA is TGCGCCAGCAGCCAGGGACAAGGAGTTTACGAGCAGTACTTC.

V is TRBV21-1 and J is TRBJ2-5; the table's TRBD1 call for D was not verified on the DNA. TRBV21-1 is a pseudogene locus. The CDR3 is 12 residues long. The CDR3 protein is CASREPRGTQYF. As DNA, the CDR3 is TGTGCCAGCAGGGAACCAAGGGGGACCCAGTACTTC.

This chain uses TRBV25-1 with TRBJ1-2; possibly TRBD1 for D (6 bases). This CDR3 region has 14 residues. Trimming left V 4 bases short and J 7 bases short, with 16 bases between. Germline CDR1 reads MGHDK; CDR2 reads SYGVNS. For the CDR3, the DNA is TGTGCCAGCAGTGTTCAGGGGCGGTGGAGTGGCTACACCTTC. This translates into CASSVQGRWSGYTF.

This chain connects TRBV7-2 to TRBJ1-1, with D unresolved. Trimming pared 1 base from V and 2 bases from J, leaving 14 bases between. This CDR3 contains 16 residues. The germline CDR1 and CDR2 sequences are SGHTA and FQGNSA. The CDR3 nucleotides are TGTGCCAGCAGCTTAGATTTGTGGGGAGTTAACACTGAAGCTTTCTTT. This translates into CASSLDLWGVNTEAFF. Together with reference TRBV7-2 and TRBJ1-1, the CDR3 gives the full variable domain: GAGVSQSPSNKVTEKGKDVELRCDPISGHTALYWYRQSLGQGLEFLIYFQGNSAPDKSGLPSDRFSAERTGGSVSTLTIQRTQQEDSAVYLCASSLDLWGVNTEAFFGQGTRLTVV.

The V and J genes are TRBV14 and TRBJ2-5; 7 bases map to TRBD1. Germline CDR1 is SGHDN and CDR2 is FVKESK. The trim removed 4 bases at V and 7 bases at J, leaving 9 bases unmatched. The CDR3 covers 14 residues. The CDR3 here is CASSLGQVIVTQYF. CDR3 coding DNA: TGTGCCAGCAGCCTCGGACAGGTCATTGTGACCCAGTACTTC.

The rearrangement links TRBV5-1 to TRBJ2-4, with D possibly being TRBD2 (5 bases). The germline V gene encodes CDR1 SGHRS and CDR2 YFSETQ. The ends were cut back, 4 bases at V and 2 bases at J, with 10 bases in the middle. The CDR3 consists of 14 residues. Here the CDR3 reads CASSMDSTKNIQYF. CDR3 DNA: TGCGCCAGCAGCATGGACTCAACCAAAAACATTCAGTACTTC.

CDR3 in DNA: TGCGCCAGCAGCCAAACGGGCCGAGGGAGGGAGACCCAGTACTTC. It codes for CASSQTGRGRETQYF. The rearrangement joins TRBV4-1 to TRBJ2-5; tentative D call: TRBD2 (6 bases). V dropped 2 bases and J dropped 5 bases, with 15 bases sitting between them. The CDR3 consists of 15 residues. Germline loops: CDR1 MGHRA, CDR2 YSYEKL.